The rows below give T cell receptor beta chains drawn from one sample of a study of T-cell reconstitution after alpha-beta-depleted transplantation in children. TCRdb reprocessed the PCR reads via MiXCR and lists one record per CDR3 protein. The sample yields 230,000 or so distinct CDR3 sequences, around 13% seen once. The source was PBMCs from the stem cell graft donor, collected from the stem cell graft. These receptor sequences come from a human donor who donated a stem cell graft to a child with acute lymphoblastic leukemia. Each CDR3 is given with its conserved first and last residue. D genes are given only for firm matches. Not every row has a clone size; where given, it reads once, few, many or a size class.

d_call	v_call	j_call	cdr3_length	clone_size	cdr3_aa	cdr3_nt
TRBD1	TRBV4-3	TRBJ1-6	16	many	CASRRRLQGINSPLHF	TGCGCCAGCAGGCGACGATTACAGGGGATCAATTCACCCCTCCACTTT
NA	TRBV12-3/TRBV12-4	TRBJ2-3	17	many	CASSGRGGGGVTDTQYF	TGTGCCAGCAGTGGCCGAGGGGGCGGGGGTGTGACAGATACGCAGTATTTT
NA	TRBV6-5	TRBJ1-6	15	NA	CASSYSKGDGSPLHF	TGTGCCAGCAGTTACTCAAAAGGGGACGGTTCACCCCTCCACTTT
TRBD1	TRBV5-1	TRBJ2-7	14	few	CASSTGQGAGEQYF	TGCGCCAGCAGCACCGGACAGGGGGCGGGCGAGCAGTACTTC
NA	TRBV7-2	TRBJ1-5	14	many	CASSLGLLNQPQHF	TGTGCCAGCAGCTTGGGGTTGCTCAATCAGCCCCAGCATTTT
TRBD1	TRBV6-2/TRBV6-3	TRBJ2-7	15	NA	CASSFGQGSYYEQYF	TGTGCCAGCAGCTTCGGACAGGGTAGCTACTACGAGCAGTACTTC
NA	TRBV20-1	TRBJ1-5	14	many	CSANYGTGIQPQHF	TGCAGTGCTAACTACGGGACGGGGATTCAGCCCCAGCATTTT
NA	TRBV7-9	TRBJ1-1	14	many	CASSLGGQNTEAFF	TGTGCCAGCAGCTTAGGGGGACAGAACACTGAAGCTTTCTTT
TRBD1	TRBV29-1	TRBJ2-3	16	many	CSVDTVDRASTDTQYF	TGCAGCGTTGATACGGTGGACAGGGCTAGCACAGATACGCAGTATTTT
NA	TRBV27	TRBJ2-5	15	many	CASSLNSGGISAQYF	TGTGCCAGCAGTTTAAACAGCGGAGGAATTTCGGCCCAGTACTTC
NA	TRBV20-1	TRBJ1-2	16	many	CSASGSGDGGNYGYTF	TGCAGTGCTAGTGGCTCCGGGGACGGAGGGAACTATGGCTACACCTTC
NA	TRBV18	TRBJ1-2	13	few	CASSPPGPYGYTF	TGTGCCAGCTCACCGCCGGGACCCTATGGCTACACCTTC
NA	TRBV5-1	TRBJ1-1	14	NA	CASSLGRESTEAFF	TGCGCCAGCAGCTTGGGGCGGGAGAGCACTGAAGCTTTCTTT
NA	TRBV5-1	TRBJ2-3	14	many	CASSSQGITDTQYF	TGCGCCAGCAGCTCCCAGGGGATCACAGATACGCAGTATTTT
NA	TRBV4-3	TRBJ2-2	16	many	CASSPDSEANTGELFF	TGCGCCAGCAGCCCGGACAGCGAGGCGAACACCGGGGAGCTGTTTTTT
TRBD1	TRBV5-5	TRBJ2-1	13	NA	CASSPDRVREQFF	TGTGCCAGCAGCCCGGACAGGGTAAGGGAGCAGTTCTTC
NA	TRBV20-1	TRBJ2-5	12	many	CSARVGEETQYF	TGCAGTGCTAGAGTAGGGGAAGAGACCCAGTACTTC
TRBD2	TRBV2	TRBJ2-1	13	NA	CASWVSGSNEQFF	TGTGCCAGCTGGGTGAGCGGGAGCAATGAGCAGTTCTTC
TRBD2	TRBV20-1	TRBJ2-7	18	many	CSARRSLLSGRVKYEQYF	TGCAGTGCTAGAAGAAGTCTCCTTAGCGGGAGAGTAAAGTACGAGCAGTACTTC
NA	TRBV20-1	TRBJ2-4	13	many	CSALSPVKNIQYF	TGCAGTGCTCTTTCACCCGTCAAAAACATTCAGTACTTC
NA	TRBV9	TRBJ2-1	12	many	CASSVEGDEQFF	TGTGCCAGCAGCGTAGAGGGCGATGAGCAGTTCTTC
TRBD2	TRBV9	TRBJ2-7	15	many	CASSVAAGELYEQYF	TGTGCCAGCAGCGTAGCAGCGGGAGAGCTCTACGAGCAGTACTTC
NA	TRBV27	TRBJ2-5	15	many	CASSLFKSAPETQYF	TGTGCCAGCAGTCTCTTTAAGAGCGCCCCCGAGACCCAGTACTTC
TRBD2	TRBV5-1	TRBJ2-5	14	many	CASSFGRQQETQYF	TGCGCCAGCAGCTTCGGGAGGCAGCAAGAGACCCAGTACTTC
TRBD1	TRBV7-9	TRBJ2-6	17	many	CASSLAIQGAEANVLTF	TGTGCCAGCAGCTTAGCAATACAGGGGGCTGAAGCCAACGTCCTGACTTTC
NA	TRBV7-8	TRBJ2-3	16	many	CASSPTAWRGTDTQYF	TGTGCCAGCAGCCCTACCGCGTGGCGCGGCACAGATACGCAGTATTTT
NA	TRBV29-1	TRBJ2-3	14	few	CSVGGHPGADTQYF	TGCAGCGTCGGCGGACACCCCGGGGCAGATACGCAGTATTTT
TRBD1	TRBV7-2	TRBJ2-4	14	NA	CASSGTGGKNIQYF	TGTGCCAGCAGCGGGACAGGGGGAAAAAACATTCAGTACTTC
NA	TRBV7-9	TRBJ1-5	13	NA	CASSTGFGQPQHF	TGTGCCAGCAGTACAGGATTTGGACAGCCCCAGCATTTT
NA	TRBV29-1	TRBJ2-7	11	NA	CSVLGTYEQYF	TGCAGCGTCTTAGGCACCTACGAGCAGTACTTC
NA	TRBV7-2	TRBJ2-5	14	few	CASSSQTGKETQYF	TGTGCCAGCAGCTCCCAGACAGGAAAAGAGACCCAGTACTTC
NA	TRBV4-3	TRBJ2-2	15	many	CASSQGVVNTGELFF	TGCGCCAGCAGCCAAGGGGTGGTTAACACCGGGGAGCTGTTTTTT
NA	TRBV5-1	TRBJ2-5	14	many	CASSKGGLMETQYF	TGCGCCAGCAGCAAGGGGGGCCTGATGGAGACCCAGTACTTC
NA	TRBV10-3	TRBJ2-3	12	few	CAISGGTDTQYF	TGTGCCATCAGTGGGGGAACAGATACGCAGTATTTT
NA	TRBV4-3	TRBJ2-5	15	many	CASSQDLGGQETQYF	TGCGCCAGCAGCCAAGATTTGGGCGGCCAAGAGACCCAGTACTTC
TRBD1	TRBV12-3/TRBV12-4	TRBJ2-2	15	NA	CASSFFTGGIGELFF	TGTGCCAGCAGTTTTTTCACAGGGGGCATCGGGGAGCTGTTTTTT
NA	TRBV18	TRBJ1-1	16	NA	CASSPMIGTGATEAFF	TGTGCCAGCTCACCGATGATCGGCACGGGGGCCACTGAAGCTTTCTTT
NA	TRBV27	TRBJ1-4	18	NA	CASSLKPTRTGLWEKLFF	TGTGCCAGCAGTCTGAAGCCCACGCGGACGGGATTGTGGGAAAAACTGTTTTTT
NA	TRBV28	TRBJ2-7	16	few	CASSLSLLGEPYEQYF	TGTGCCAGCAGTTTATCCCTTTTGGGGGAACCCTACGAGCAGTACTTC
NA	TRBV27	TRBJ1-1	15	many	CASSLSVSGGTEAFF	TGTGCCAGCAGTTTAAGTGTCTCGGGAGGCACTGAAGCTTTCTTT
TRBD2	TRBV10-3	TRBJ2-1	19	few	CAIRPRGGLKERVGYEQFF	TGTGCCATCAGGCCCCGCGGGGGGCTAAAAGAGAGGGTGGGCTATGAGCAGTTCTTC
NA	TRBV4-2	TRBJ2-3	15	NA	CASSQDVAGSDTQYF	TGTGCCAGCAGCCAAGATGTCGCGGGTTCAGATACGCAGTATTTT
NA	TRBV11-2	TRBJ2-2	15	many	CASSLGQTHTGELFF	TGTGCCAGCAGCTTAGGACAGACCCACACCGGGGAGCTGTTTTTT
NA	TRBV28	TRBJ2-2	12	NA	CASSPLVGELFF	TGTGCCAGCAGCCCATTGGTCGGGGAGCTGTTTTTT
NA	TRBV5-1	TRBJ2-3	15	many	CASSLAGVSTDTQYF	TGCGCCAGCAGCTTGGCAGGGGTGAGCACAGATACGCAGTATTTT
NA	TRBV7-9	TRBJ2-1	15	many	CASSSSGLPPHEQFF	TGTGCCAGCAGCTCAAGCGGGCTCCCGCCCCATGAGCAGTTCTTC